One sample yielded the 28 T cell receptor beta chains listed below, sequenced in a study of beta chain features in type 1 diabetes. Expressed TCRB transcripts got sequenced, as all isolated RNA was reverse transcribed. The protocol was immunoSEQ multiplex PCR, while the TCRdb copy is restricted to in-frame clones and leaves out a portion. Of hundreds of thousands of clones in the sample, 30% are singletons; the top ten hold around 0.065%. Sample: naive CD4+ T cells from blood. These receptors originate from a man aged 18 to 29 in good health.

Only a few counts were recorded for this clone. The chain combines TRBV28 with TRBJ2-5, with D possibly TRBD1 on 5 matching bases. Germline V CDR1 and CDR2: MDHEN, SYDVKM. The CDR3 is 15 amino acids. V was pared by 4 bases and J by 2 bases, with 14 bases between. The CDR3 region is CASSSPGFGQETQYF. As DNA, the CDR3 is TGTGCCAGCAGTTCTCCAGGGTTCGGGCAAGAGACCCAGTACTTC.

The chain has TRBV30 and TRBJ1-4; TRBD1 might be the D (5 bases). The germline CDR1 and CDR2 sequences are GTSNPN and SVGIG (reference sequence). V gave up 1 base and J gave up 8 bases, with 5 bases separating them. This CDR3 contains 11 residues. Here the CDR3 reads CAWSAGEKLFF. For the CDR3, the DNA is TGTGCCTGGAGTGCAGGGGAAAAACTGTTTTTT.

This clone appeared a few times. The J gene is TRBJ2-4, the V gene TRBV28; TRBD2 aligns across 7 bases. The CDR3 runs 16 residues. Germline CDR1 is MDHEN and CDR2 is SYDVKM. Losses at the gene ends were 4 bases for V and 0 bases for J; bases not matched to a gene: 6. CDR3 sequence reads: CASSSPSGLAKNIQYF. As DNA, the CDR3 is TGTGCCAGCAGTTCGCCTAGCGGCCTAGCCAAAAACATTCAGTACTTC.

The CDR3 loop reads CASSEAAPGYGVYEQYF. The CDR3 coding sequence is TGTGCCAGCAGCGAGGCCGCCCCCGGGTACGGAGTCTACGAGCAGTACTTC. J is TRBJ2-7 and V is TRBV9; D unclear. V was shortened by 3 bases and J by 3 bases, with 22 bases between the two germline ends. This CDR3 comprises 17 residues. Germline V lookup: CDR1 SGDLS, CDR2 YYNGEE.

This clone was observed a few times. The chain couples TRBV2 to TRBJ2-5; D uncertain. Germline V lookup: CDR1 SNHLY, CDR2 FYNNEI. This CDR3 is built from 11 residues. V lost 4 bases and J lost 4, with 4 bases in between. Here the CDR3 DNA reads TGTGCCAGCAGTGTGGCAGAGACCCAGTACTTC. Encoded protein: CASSVAETQYF.

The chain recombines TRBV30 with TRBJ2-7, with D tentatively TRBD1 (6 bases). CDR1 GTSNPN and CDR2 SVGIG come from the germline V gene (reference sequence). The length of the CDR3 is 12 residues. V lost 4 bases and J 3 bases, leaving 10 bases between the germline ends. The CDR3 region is CAWTDRYYEQYF. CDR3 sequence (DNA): TGTGCCTGGACGGACAGATACTACGAGCAGTACTTC.

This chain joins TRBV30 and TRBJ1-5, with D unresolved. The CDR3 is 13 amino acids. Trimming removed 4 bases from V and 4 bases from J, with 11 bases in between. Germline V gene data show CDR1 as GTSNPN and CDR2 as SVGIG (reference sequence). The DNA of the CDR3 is TGTGCCTGGACCCAAAGAGGGAATCAGCCCCAGCATTTT. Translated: CAWTQRGNQPQHF.

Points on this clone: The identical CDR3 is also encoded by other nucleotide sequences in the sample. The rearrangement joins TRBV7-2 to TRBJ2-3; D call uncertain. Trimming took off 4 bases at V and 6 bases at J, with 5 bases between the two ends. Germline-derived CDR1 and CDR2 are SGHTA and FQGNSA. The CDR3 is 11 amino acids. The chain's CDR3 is CASSYADTQYF. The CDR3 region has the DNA TGTGCCAGCAGCTACGCGGATACGCAGTATTTT.

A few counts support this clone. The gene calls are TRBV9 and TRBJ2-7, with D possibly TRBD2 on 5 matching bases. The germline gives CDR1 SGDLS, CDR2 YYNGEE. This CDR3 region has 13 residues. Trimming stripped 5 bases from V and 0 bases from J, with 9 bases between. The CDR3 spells CASSRGSSYEQYF. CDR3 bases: TGTGCCAGCAGTCGAGGGAGCTCCTACGAGCAGTACTTC. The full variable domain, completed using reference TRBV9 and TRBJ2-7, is DSGVTQTPKHLITATGQRVTLRCSPRSGDLSVYWYQQSLDQGLQFLIQYYNGEERAKGNILERFSAQQFPDLHSELNLSSLELGDSALYFCASSRGSSYEQYFGPGTRLTVT.

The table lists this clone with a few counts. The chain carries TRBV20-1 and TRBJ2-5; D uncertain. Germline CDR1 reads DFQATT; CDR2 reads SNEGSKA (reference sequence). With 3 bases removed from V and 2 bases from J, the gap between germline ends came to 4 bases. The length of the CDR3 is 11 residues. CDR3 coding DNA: TGCAGTGCTAGCGCACAAGAGACCCAGTACTTC. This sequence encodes CSASAQETQYF.

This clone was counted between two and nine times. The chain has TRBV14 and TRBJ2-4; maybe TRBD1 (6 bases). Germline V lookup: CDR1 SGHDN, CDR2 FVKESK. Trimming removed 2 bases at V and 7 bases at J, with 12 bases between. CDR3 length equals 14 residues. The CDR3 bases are TGTGCCAGCAGCCAAAACTCAGGGGCGAACATTCAGTACTTC. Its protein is CASSQNSGANIQYF.

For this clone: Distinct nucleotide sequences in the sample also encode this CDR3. This CDR3 reads CASSLWTENTEAFF. The CDR3 DNA reads TGTGCCAGCAGCCTCTGGACGGAAAACACTGAAGCTTTCTTT. The chain is built from TRBV7-6 and TRBJ1-1; no clear D gene. Germline-derived CDR1 and CDR2 are SGHVS and FNYEAQ. The CDR3 has 14 residues. V lost 5 bases and J lost 2, with 12 bases in between.

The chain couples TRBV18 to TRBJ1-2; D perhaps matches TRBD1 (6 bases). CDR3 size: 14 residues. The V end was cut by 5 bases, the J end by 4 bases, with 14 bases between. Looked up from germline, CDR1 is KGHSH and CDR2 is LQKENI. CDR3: CASSLQGVGYGYTF. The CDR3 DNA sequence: TGTGCCAGCTCATTACAGGGCGTTGGCTATGGCTACACCTTC.

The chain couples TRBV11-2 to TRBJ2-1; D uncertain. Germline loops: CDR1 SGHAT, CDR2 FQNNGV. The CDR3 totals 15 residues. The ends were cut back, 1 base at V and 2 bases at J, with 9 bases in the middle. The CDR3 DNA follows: TGTGCCAGCAGCTTAGGCCAGGAGCCCTACAATGAGCAGTTCTTC. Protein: CASSLGQEPYNEQFF.

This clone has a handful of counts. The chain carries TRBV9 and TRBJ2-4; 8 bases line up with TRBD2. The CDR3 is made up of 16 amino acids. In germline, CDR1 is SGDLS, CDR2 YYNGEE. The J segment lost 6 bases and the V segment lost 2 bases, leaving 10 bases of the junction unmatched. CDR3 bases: TGTGCCAGCAGCGTTAGTTCTGCGGGAGGAGGAAACATTCAGTACTTC. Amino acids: CASSVSSAGGGNIQYF.

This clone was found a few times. CDR3 nucleotides: TGCAGCGTTGAGGGAGCCCGCTCCTACAATGAGCAGTTCTTC. Translation: CSVEGARSYNEQFF. The chain has TRBV29-1 and TRBJ2-1, with D possibly being TRBD2 (5 bases). With 3 bases removed from V and 0 bases from J, the gap between germline ends came to 9 bases. CDR1 SQVTM and CDR2 ANQGSEA come from the germline V gene. There are 14 residues in the CDR3.

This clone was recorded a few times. The chain's CDR3 is CAISESTSGIYEQYF. The CDR3, as DNA: TGTGCCATCAGTGAGTCGACTAGCGGGATCTACGAGCAGTACTTC. The rearrangement links TRBV10-3 to TRBJ2-7; 11 bases fit TRBD2. CDR1 and CDR2 from the germline V gene are ENHRY and SYGVKD. V lost 0 bases, J lost 3 bases, and 1 base stayed unmatched. CDR3 length equals 15 residues.

The DNA of the CDR3 is TGTGCCAGCAGCCGGAGGGGGAATCAGCCCCAGCATTTT. It translates to CASSRRGNQPQHF. J is TRBJ1-5 and V is TRBV5-6, with D maybe TRBD1 (6 bases). The CDR3 has 13 amino acids. Per the germline V gene, CDR1 is SGHDT and CDR2 is YYEEEE. Trimming removed 4 bases from V and 4 bases from J, with 9 bases in between.

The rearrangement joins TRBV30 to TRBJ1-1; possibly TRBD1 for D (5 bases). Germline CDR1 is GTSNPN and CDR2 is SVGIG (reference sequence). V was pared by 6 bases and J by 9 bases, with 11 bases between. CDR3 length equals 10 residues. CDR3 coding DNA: TGTGCCTGCTCACAGGTTAAAGCTTTCTTT. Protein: CACSQVKAFF.

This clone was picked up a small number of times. CDR3: CASSFPGGLTDTQYF. The CDR3 DNA sequence: TGTGCCAGCAGCTTCCCGGGAGGGCTTACAGATACGCAGTATTTT. V gene TRBV7-9 combines with J gene TRBJ2-3; 8 bases fit TRBD2. The junction had 5 bases not matched to a gene; V was cut back by 3 bases and J by 3 bases. The length of the CDR3 is 15 residues. CDR1 and CDR2 (germline): SEHNR, FQNEAQ (reference sequence).

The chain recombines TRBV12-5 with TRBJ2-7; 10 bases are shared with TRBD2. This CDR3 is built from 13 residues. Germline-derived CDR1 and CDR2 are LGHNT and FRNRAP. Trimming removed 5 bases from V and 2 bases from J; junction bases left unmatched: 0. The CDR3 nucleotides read TGTGCTAGTGGTCTAGCGGGAGCCTACGAGCAGTACTTC. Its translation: CASGLAGAYEQYF.

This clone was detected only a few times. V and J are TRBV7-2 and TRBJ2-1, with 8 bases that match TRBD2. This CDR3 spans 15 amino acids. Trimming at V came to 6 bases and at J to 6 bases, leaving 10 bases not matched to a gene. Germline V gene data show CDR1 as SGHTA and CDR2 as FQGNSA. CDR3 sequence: CASSKPGLEFNEQFF. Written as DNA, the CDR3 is TGTGCCAGCAGTAAACCGGGACTAGAGTTCAATGAGCAGTTCTTC.

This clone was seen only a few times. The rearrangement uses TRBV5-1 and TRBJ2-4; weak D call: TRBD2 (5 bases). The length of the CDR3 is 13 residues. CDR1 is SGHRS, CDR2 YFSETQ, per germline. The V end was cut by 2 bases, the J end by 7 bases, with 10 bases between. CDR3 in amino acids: CASSLWGDNIQYF. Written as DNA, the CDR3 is TGCGCCAGCAGCTTATGGGGAGACAACATTCAGTACTTC.

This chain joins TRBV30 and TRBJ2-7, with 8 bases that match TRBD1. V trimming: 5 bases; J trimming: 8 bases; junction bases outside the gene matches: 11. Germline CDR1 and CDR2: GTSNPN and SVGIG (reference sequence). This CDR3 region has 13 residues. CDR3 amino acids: CAWGGTGGPKQYF. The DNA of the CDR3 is TGTGCCTGGGGGGGGACAGGAGGTCCCAAGCAGTACTTC.

The CDR3 DNA sequence: TGCGCCAGCAGCCAAGATAATTCGAGAAGCTCCTACGAGCAGTACTTC. This encodes CASSQDNSRSSYEQYF. The chain couples TRBV4-1 to TRBJ2-7; D call uncertain. Germline CDR1 reads MGHRA; CDR2 reads YSYEKL. Trimming stripped 0 bases from V and 0 bases from J, with 12 bases between. The CDR3 runs 16 residues.

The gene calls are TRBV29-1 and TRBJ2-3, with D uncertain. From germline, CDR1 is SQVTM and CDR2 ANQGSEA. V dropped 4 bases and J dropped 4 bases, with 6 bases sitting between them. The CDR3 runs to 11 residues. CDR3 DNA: TGCAGCGTTGGTAACCCAGATACGCAGTATTTT. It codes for CSVGNPDTQYF.

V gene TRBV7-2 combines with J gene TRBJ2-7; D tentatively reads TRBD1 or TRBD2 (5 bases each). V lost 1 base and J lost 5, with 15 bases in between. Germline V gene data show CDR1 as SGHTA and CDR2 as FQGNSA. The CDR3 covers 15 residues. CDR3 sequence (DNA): TGTGCCAGCAGCTTAGACCAGACAGTCGGGGACGAGCAGTACTTC. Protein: CASSLDQTVGDEQYF.

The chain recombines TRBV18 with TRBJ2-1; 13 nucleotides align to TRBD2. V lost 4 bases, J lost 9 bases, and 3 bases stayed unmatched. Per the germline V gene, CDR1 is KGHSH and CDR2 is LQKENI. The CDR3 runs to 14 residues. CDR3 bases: TGTGCCAGCTCACTAGGACTAGCGGGAGTTGAGCAGTTCTTC. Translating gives CASSLGLAGVEQFF.